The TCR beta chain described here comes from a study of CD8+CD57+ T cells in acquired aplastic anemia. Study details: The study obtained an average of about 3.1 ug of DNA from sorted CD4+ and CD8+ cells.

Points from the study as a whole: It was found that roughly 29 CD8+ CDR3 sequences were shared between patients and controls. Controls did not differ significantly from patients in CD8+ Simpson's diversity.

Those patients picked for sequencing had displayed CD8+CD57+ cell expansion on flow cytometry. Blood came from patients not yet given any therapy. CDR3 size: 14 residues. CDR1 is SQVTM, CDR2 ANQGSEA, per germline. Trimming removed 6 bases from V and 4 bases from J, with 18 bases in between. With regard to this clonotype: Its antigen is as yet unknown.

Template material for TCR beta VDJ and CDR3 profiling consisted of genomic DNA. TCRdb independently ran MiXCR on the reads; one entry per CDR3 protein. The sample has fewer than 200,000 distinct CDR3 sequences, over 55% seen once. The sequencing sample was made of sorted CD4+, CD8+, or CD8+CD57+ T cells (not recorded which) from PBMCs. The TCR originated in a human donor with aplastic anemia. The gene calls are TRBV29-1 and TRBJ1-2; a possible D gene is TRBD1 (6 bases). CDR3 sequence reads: CSVRTEKGGYGYTF. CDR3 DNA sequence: TGCAGCGTCAGGACAGAAAAGGGAGGCTATGGCTACACCTTC.